This TCR beta chain was found in a study of Tregs in tolerant kidney transplant recipients. Whole-study results and caveats: No direct test of biological reproducibility was done here.

Assay used: immunoSEQ multiplex PCR; TCRdb lists only in-frame clones, some missing. Here the sample spans more than 30,000 clones, 82% being singletons. Note on this clone: Its antigen is undetermined.

V lost 7 bases, J lost 1 base, and 11 bases lay in between. Germline values: CDR1 MGHDK, CDR2 SYGVNS. This CDR3 comprises 13 residues. The receptor comes from a human donor in good health. J is TRBJ2-7 and V is TRBV25-1; D might be TRBD2 (5 bases). The sample consisted of Tregs from blood cultured with allogeneic cells. CDR3 sequence (DNA): TGTGCCAGCACACAGAGGGAGTCCTACGAGCAGTACTTC. This sequence encodes CASTQRESYEQYF.